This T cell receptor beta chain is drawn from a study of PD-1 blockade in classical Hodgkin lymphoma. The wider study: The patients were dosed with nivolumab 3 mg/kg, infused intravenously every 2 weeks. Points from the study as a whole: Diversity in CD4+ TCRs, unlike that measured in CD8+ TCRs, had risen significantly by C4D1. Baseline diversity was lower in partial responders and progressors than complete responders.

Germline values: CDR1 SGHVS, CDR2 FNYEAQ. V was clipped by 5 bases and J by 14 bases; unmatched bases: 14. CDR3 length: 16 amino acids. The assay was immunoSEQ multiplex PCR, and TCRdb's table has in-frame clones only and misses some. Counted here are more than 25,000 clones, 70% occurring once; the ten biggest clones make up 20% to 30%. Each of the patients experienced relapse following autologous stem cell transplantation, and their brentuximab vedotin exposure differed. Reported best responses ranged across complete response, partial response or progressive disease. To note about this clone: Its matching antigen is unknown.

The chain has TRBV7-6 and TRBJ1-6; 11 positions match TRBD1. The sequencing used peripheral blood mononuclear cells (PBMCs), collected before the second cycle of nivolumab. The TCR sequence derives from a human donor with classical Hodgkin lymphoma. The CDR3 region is CASSLGTGGTEGALHF. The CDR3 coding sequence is TGTGCCAGCAGCCTCGGGACAGGGGGGACTGAAGGGGCCCTCCACTTT.